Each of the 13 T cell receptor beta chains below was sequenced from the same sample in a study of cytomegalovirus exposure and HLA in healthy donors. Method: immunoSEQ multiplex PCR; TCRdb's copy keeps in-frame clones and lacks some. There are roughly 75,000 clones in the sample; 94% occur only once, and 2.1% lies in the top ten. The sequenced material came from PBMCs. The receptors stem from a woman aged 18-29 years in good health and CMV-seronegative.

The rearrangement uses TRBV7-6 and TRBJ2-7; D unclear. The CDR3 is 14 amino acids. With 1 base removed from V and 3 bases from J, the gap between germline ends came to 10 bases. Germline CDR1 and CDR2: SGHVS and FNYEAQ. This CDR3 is CASSLGPANYEQYF. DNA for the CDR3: TGTGCCAGCAGCTTAGGGCCAGCGAACTACGAGCAGTACTTC.

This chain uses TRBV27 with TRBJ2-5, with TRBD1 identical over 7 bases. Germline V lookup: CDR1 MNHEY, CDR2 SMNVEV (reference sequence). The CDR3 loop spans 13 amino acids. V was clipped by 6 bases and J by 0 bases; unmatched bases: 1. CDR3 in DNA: TGTGCCAGCAGGGGACAGAACCAAGAGACCCAGTACTTC. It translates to CASRGQNQETQYF.

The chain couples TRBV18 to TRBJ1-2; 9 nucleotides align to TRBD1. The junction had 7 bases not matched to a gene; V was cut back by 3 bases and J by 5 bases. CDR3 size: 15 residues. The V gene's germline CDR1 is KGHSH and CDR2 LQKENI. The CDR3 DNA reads TGTGCCAGCTCACCTCGGGACAGGGCATTGTATGGCTACACCTTC. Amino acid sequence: CASSPRDRALYGYTF.

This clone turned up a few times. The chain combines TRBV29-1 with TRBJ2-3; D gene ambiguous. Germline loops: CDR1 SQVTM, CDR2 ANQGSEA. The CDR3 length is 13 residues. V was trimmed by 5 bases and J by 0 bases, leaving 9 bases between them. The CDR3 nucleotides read TGCAGCGTTTGTTTTAGTAGCACAGATACGCAGTATTTT. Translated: CSVCFSSTDTQYF.

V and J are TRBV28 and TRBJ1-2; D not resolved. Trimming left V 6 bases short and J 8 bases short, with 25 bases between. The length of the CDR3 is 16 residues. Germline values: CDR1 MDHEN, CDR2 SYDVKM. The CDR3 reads CASSPTGFAGIEGYTF. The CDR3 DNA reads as TGTGCCAGCAGCCCCACGGGGTTTGCGGGGATCGAGGGCTACACCTTC.

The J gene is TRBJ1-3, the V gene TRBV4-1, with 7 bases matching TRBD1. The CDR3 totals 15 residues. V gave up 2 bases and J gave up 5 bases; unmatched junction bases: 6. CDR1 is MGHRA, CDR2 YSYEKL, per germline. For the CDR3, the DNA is TGCGCCAGCAGCCAACTTGACAGGGAGAGAAACACCATATATTTT. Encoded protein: CASSQLDRERNTIYF.

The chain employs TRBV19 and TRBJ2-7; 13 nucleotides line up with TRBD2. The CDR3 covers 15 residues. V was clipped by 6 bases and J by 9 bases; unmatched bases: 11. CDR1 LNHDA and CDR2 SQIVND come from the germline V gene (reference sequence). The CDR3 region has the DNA TGTGCCAGTAGCCGTGGGGGGACTAGCGGGAAGGGGCAGTACTTC. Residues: CASSRGGTSGKGQYF.

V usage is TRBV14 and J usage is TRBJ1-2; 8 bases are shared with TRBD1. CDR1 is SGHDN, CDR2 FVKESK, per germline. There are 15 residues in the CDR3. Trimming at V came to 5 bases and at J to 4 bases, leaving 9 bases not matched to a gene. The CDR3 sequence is CASSATTGASYGYTF. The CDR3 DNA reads TGTGCCAGCAGCGCGACGACAGGGGCATCCTATGGCTACACCTTC.

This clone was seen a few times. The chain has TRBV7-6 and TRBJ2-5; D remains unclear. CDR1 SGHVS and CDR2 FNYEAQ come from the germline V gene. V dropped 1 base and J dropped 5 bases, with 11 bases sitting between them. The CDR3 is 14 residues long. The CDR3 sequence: CASSLDYIGETQYF. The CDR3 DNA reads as TGTGCCAGCAGCTTAGACTACATAGGCGAGACCCAGTACTTC.

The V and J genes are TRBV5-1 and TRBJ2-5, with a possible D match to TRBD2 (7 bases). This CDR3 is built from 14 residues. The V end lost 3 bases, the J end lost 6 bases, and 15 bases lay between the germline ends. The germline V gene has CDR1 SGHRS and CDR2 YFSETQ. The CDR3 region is CASSSVGGQKTQYF. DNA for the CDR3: TGCGCCAGCAGCTCCGTCGGGGGGCAGAAGACCCAGTACTTC.

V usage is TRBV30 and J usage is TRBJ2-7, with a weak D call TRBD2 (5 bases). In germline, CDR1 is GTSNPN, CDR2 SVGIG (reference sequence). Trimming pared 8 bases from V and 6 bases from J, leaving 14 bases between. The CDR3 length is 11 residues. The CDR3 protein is CAGRREGEQYF. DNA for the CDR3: TGTGCCGGCCGTCGGGAAGGCGAGCAGTACTTC.

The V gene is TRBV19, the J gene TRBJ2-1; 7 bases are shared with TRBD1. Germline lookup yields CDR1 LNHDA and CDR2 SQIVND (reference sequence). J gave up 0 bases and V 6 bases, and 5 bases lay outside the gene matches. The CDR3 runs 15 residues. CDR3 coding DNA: TGTGCCAGTAGAATGGACAGGAGCTCCTACAATGAGCAGTTCTTC. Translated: CASRMDRSSYNEQFF.

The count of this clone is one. This CDR3 reads CSVQDREFSTDTQYF. CDR3 in DNA: TGCAGCGTGCAAGACAGGGAATTTAGCACAGATACGCAGTATTTT. This chain connects TRBV29-1 to TRBJ2-3; TRBD1 matches 7 bases. The CDR3 covers 15 residues. Germline loops: CDR1 SQVTM, CDR2 ANQGSEA. J gave up 0 bases and V 6 bases, and 9 bases lay outside the gene matches.